Each of the 16 T cell receptor beta chains below was sequenced from the same sample in a study of control samples from healthy donors and cancer patients. This table comes from immunoSEQ multiplex PCR, and its TCRdb copy is limited to in-frame clones, with some not included. The record lists some 190,000 clones, of which the ten most abundant hold 2.2%. The sequenced sample was blood. All receptors come from a woman in her thirties in good health.

A word on this clone: An end of the junction differs from the germline gene, which may be a read error. J is TRBJ1-2 and V is TRBV12-3 or TRBV12-4; the D is unclear. This CDR3 spans 11 amino acids. The CDR3 loop reads CTSIMGSGYTF. The DNA of the CDR3 is TGTACCAGCATAATGGGATCCGGCTACACCTTC.

The V gene is TRBV28, the J gene TRBJ2-3; no reliable D call. From germline, CDR1 is MDHEN and CDR2 SYDVKM. With 6 bases removed from V and 6 bases from J, the gap between germline ends came to 10 bases. The CDR3 is 12 amino acids. CDR3 region: CASSLLRDTQYF. The CDR3 DNA reads TGTGCCAGCAGCCTACTCCGCGATACGCAGTATTTT.

The J gene is TRBJ2-1, the V gene TRBV24-1, with a possible D match to TRBD2 (5 bases). V was cut by 6 bases and J by 0 bases, with 11 bases left in between. Per the germline V gene, CDR1 is KGHDR and CDR2 is SFDVKD. This CDR3 is 15 amino acids long. The CDR3 sequence is CATSSRESSYNEQFF. The CDR3 DNA is TGTGCCACCAGTTCGAGGGAGAGCTCCTACAATGAGCAGTTCTTC.

This rearrangement joins TRBV9 to TRBJ2-3; the D is unclear. V lost 2 bases and J 0 bases, leaving 10 bases between the germline ends. The CDR3 length is 15 residues. Germline-derived CDR1 and CDR2 are SGDLS and YYNGEE. The CDR3 DNA follows: TGTGCCAGCAGCGTTGCAGATTTTAGCACAGATACGCAGTATTTT. This encodes CASSVADFSTDTQYF.

The chain uses TRBV7-9 and TRBJ2-5; perhaps D is TRBD1 or TRBD2 (5 bases each). The V end was cut by 5 bases, the J end by 5 bases, with 15 bases between. Germline V gene data show CDR1 as SEHNR and CDR2 as FQNEAQ (reference sequence). CDR3 size: 14 residues. CDR3 DNA: TGTGCCAGCAGCCCGCTCGGGGCGAGGGAGACCCAGTACTTC. This sequence encodes CASSPLGARETQYF. Together with reference TRBV7-9 and TRBJ2-5, the CDR3 gives the full variable domain: DTGVSQNPRHKITKRGQNVTFRCDPISEHNRLYWYRQTLGQGPEFLTYFQNEAQLEKSRLLSDRFSAERPKGSFSTLEIQRTEQGDSAMYLCASSPLGARETQYFGPGTRLLVL.

The genes are TRBV28 and TRBJ1-6, with TRBD1 matching 8 bases. This CDR3 has 17 residues. Germline assignment: CDR1 MDHEN and CDR2 SYDVKM. CDR3 nucleotides: TGTGCATCGAGTCTATCCCGGCAGGGGGCAGGAGGGTCACCCCTCCACTTT. The encoded protein is CASSLSRQGAGGSPLHF.

CDR3 residues: CASSFPREASGGFADTQYF. The CDR3 DNA sequence: TGTGCCAGCAGTTTTCCTAGGGAGGCTAGCGGGGGTTTTGCAGATACGCAGTATTTT. The chain is built from TRBV28 and TRBJ2-3; 10 nucleotides line up with TRBD2. The germline V gene has CDR1 MDHEN and CDR2 SYDVKM. The CDR3 consists of 19 residues. Unmatched junction bases numbered 16, after V lost 3 bases and J lost 4 bases.

This chain uses TRBV6-5 with TRBJ2-5; D gene uncertain. The CDR3 consists of 13 residues. The ends were cut back, 2 bases at V and 6 bases at J, with 10 bases in the middle. Germline values: CDR1 MNHEY, CDR2 SVGAGI. The CDR3 is CASSYVEAKTQYF. Written as DNA, the CDR3 is TGTGCCAGCAGTTACGTTGAAGCGAAGACCCAGTACTTC.

The J gene is TRBJ1-1, the V gene TRBV6-5, with TRBD1 as a possible D gene (5 bases). The germline V gene encodes CDR1 MNHEY and CDR2 SVGAGI. Between the trimmed V and J ends, which lost 2 bases and 11 bases, there was a span of 12 bases. The CDR3 length is 12 residues. DNA of the CDR3: TGTGCCAGCAGTTACCCCCCAGGGCACGCTTTCTTT. Residues: CASSYPPGHAFF.

The chain carries TRBV19 and TRBJ2-7; D is perhaps TRBD1 (6 bases). V was clipped by 3 bases and J by 4 bases, with 19 bases between them. The germline V gene has CDR1 LNHDA and CDR2 SQIVND (reference sequence). There are 16 residues in the CDR3. As DNA, the CDR3 is TGTGCCAGTAGTATGTCAACAGGGACGGTGTTGTACGAGCAGTACTTC. It is translated as CASSMSTGTVLYEQYF.

The V gene is TRBV5-1, the J gene TRBJ2-5; 7 nucleotides agree with TRBD2. Trimming at V came to 0 bases and at J to 4 bases, leaving 9 bases not matched to a gene. The length of the CDR3 is 16 residues. The V gene's germline CDR1 is SGHRS and CDR2 YFSETQ. The CDR3 nucleotides are TGCGCCAGCAGCTTGGGAGTTCTAGCGGCAACAGAGACCCAGTACTTC. It yields the protein CASSLGVLAATETQYF.

J is TRBJ1-2 and V is TRBV28; D perhaps matches TRBD1 (5 bases). This CDR3 has 16 amino acids. V lost 5 bases to trimming and J lost 7 bases, with 23 bases between them. Germline values: CDR1 MDHEN, CDR2 SYDVKM. The CDR3 DNA sequence: TGTGCCAGCAGTCCACCCCCCTACGGGGGAGAGGGTGGCTACACCTTC. It translates to CASSPPPYGGEGGYTF.

The chain recombines TRBV28 with TRBJ2-3, with 9 bases fitting TRBD1. J lost 4 bases, V lost 8 bases, and 10 bases had no gene match. CDR1 MDHEN and CDR2 SYDVKM come from the germline V gene. CDR3 length: 15 residues. This chain's CDR3 is CASGPGGQGPDTQYF. CDR3 nucleotide sequence: TGTGCCAGCGGACCCGGGGGACAGGGCCCAGATACGCAGTATTTT.

The rearrangement uses TRBV4-3 and TRBJ1-2; D uncertain. Germline CDR1 and CDR2: LGHNA and YSLEER. With 0 bases removed from V and 6 bases from J, the gap between germline ends came to 11 bases. The CDR3 loop spans 14 amino acids. CDR3 residues: CASSQDWGLDGYTF. DNA for the CDR3: TGCGCCAGCAGCCAAGATTGGGGTTTAGATGGCTACACCTTC.

The chain employs TRBV7-2 and TRBJ2-3, with a tentative D call TRBD1 (6 bases). Trimming took 2 bases from V and 0 from J, leaving 9 bases between them. Looked up from germline, CDR1 is SGHTA and CDR2 is FQGNSA. This CDR3 is built from 15 residues. This CDR3 reads CASSLQGPSTDTQYF. The CDR3 bases are TGTGCCAGCAGCTTACAGGGGCCAAGCACAGATACGCAGTATTTT.

The chain links TRBV6-2 or TRBV6-3 to TRBJ1-1; no definite D call. This CDR3 region has 13 residues. Trimming shortened V by 3 bases and J by 3 bases, and 8 bases separated the two germline ends. Per germline, CDR1 MNHEY and CDR2 SVGEGT. CDR3 coding DNA: TGTGCCAGCAGTTATTTGTACCACACTGAAGCTTTCTTT. Translation gives CASSYLYHTEAFF.